These T cell receptor beta chains were read from a single sample in a study of cytomegalovirus exposure and HLA in healthy donors. Sequencing was performed with immunoSEQ multiplex PCR; in TCRdb, only in-frame clones are kept and a portion is missing. Of hundreds of thousands of clones in the sample, 60% to 85% were seen once. The source material was PBMCs. The receptors were sampled from a man aged 40-49 years in good health and CMV-seronegative. Both conserved end residues are part of each CDR3. Fields, in order: D gene, clone size, J gene, V gene, CDR3 DNA, CDR3 protein. The D gene is left open where the match is weak. A clone size is listed for some rows: how often the clone was seen (once, few, many), or a class if it is expanded.

>NA|NA|TRBJ1-6|TRBV2
TGTGCCAGCAGTTTAACAACAAATAATTCACCCCTCCACTTT
CASSLTTNNSPLHF
>NA|NA|TRBJ2-1|TRBV25-1
TGTGCCACCCGTCGGGGGGCCCTAGATGAGCAGTTCTTC
CATRRGALDEQFF
>TRBD1|once|TRBJ2-7|TRBV11-2
TGTGCCAGCAGCTTGGACAGGGGACGGCAGTACTTC
CASSLDRGRQYF
>TRBD2|NA|TRBJ2-1|TRBV11-2
TGTGCCAGCAGCTCGGGACTAGCTGTCTTC
CASSSGLAVF
>NA|NA|TRBJ2-3|TRBV30
TGTGCCTGGAGTAAGGGGTTCACAGATACGCAGTATTTT
CAWSKGFTDTQYF
>TRBD1|NA|TRBJ2-2|TRBV2
TGTGCCAGCAGTAAGTTAGGGGACAGATCGAACACCGGGGAGCTGTTTTTT
CASSKLGDRSNTGELFF
>TRBD1|NA|TRBJ2-7|TRBV15
TGTGCCACCAGTCGCCAACAGGGGCTTTCGGGCGAGCAGTACTTC
CATSRQQGLSGEQYF
>NA|NA|TRBJ2-5|TRBV10-1
TGCGCCAGGCGACTCCGGTACCAAGAGACCCAGTACTTC
CARRLRYQETQYF
>NA|NA|TRBJ2-3|TRBV4-3
TGCGCCAGCAGCCAAGAGGGCCTCACAGATACGCAGTATTTT
CASSQEGLTDTQYF
>NA|NA|TRBJ1-1|TRBV6-6
TGTGCCAGCAGGGCGACAGGGAACACTGAAGCTTTCTTT
CASRATGNTEAFF
>TRBD2|NA|TRBJ2-7|TRBV28
TGTGCCAGTACTCACGGGAGGAGAACCTACGAGCAGTACTTC
CASTHGRRTYEQYF
>NA|NA|TRBJ2-2|TRBV19
TGTGCCAGTAGTATTCGGTCCGGGGTTGGCGGGGAGCTGTTTTTT
CASSIRSGVGGELFF
>NA|NA|TRBJ1-5|TRBV7-8
TGTGCCAGCAGCTTAAGTCAGGGCGGCGAGCAGCCCCAGCATTTT
CASSLSQGGEQPQHF
>NA|NA|TRBJ1-2|TRBV5-4
TGTGCCAGCAGCTTGTTCGGGGGAAGGGGTGGCTACACCTTC
CASSLFGGRGGYTF
>NA|NA|TRBJ1-6|TRBV10-3
TGTGCCATCAGGGGCAGGGTGGATTCACCCCTCCACTTT
CAIRGRVDSPLHF
>TRBD2|NA|TRBJ2-7|TRBV4-2
TGTGCCAGCAGCCAAGATCGACCGGGAGGGTCTCGTCGCTCCTACGAGCAGTACTTC
CASSQDRPGGSRRSYEQYF
>NA|NA|TRBJ2-1|TRBV18
TGTGCCAGCTCACCTTTCACGGGGGGCAACAATGAGCAGTTCTTC
CASSPFTGGNNEQFF
>NA|few|TRBJ1-3|TRBV6-5
TGTGCCAGCAGTTACTCGAGACAGCCGCGAAACACCATATATTTT
CASSYSRQPRNTIYF
>NA|NA|TRBJ2-5|TRBV28
TGTGCCAGCAGTTTATCAGGACTCTCAACGGGGACCCAGTACTTC
CASSLSGLSTGTQYF
>TRBD1|NA|TRBJ1-2|TRBV4-3
TGCGCCAGCAGCCAAACGACAGGGGGACCTTATGGCTACACCTTC
CASSQTTGGPYGYTF
>NA|NA|TRBJ1-2|TRBV7-2
TGTGCCAGCAGCTTAGTCAGGTCACCTTATGGCTACACCTTC
CASSLVRSPYGYTF
>TRBD1|NA|TRBJ2-7|TRBV7-2
TGTGCCAGCAGCCGGACAGGGATAAACGAGCAGTACTTC
CASSRTGINEQYF
>TRBD1|NA|TRBJ1-1|TRBV6-5
TGTGCCAGCGGGAACAGGGGGCTCGGGGACACTGAAGCTTTCTTT
CASGNRGLGDTEAFF
>NA|once|TRBJ2-5|TRBV13
TGTGCCAGCAGCTTAGGAGGGTTACAGCTTGAGGGAGAGACCCAGTACTTC
CASSLGGLQLEGETQYF
>TRBD2|NA|TRBJ2-1|TRBV5-1
TGCGCCAGCAGCTTGGCCATACGGGAGGCATACAATGAGCAGTTCTTC
CASSLAIREAYNEQFF
>NA|NA|TRBJ2-7|TRBV2
TGTGCCAGCAGTGGTCGACAGGCAGACTACGAGCAGTACTTC
CASSGRQADYEQYF
>TRBD1|once|TRBJ1-1|TRBV14
TGTGCCAGCAGCCCACTGGGACAGGGAGGTACTGAAGCTTTCTTT
CASSPLGQGGTEAFF
>NA|NA|TRBJ1-1|TRBV15
TGTGCCACCAGCAAAGAGGGAGGGAACACTGAAGCTTTCTTT
CATSKEGGNTEAFF
>TRBD1|few|TRBJ2-2|TRBV2
TGTGCCACTAAGACAGGGACGAACACCGGGGAGCTGTTTTTT
CATKTGTNTGELFF
>NA|few|TRBJ2-3|TRBV4-1
TGCGCCAGCAGCCAACAGGCTAGCGTTACAGATACGCAGTATTTT
CASSQQASVTDTQYF
>TRBD1|NA|TRBJ1-2|TRBV27
TGTGCCAGCAGTTTATCGGGGACAGGGCACTATGGCTACACCTTC
CASSLSGTGHYGYTF
>NA|NA|TRBJ2-2|TRBV19
TGTGCCAGTAGTACCCCCCAAATCGGACAGACTTGGTCGTCCGGTTCCGGGGAGCTGTTTTTT
CASSTPQIGQTWSSGSGELFF
>NA|NA|TRBJ2-7|TRBV5-4
TGTGCCAGCAGCGTCCGGGACACTTCCTACGAGCAGTACTTC
CASSVRDTSYEQYF
>TRBD1|NA|TRBJ1-1|TRBV5-1
TGCGCCAGCAGCATAACAGGGGACACTGAAGCTTTCTTT
CASSITGDTEAFF
>TRBD1|NA|TRBJ2-5|TRBV29-1
TGCAGTGCGGTGGGCGACAGGGTGAGGGAGACCCAGTACTTC
CSAVGDRVRETQYF
>NA|NA|TRBJ1-2|TRBV2
TGTGCCAGCCTCCCCGGAGGGGCCTCCTCGGAGGGCTACACCTTC
CASLPGGASSEGYTF
>NA|NA|TRBJ2-7|TRBV27
TGTGCCAGCAGTTTATTCGACAGACTCCACGAGCAGTACTTC
CASSLFDRLHEQYF
>TRBD1|NA|TRBJ1-1|TRBV4-2
TGTGCCAGCAGCCCGTCAGGGGGCTGGACTGAAGCTTTCTTT
CASSPSGGWTEAFF
>TRBD2|few|TRBJ2-7|TRBV27
TGTGCCAGCAGTTTTCTGAGCGGGGGGGCCTTAAGCTCCTACGAGCAGTACTTC
CASSFLSGGALSSYEQYF
>TRBD2|NA|TRBJ2-7|TRBV19
TGTGCCAGTAGTTCTAGCGGAGTCAGAATCTACGAGCAGTACTTC
CASSSSGVRIYEQYF
>NA|NA|TRBJ1-6|TRBV7-2
TGTGCCAGCAGCTCCCCGAGTTCACCCCTCCACTTT
CASSSPSSPLHF
>NA|NA|TRBJ2-3|TRBV5-1
TGCGCCAGCAGCCCTCTAGCCCTTGGGGATACGCAGTATTTT
CASSPLALGDTQYF
>NA|NA|TRBJ2-7|TRBV7-5
TGTGTCAGAAGCCTACTTACAGGGAGCCTACACTACGAGCAGTACTTC
CVRSLLTGSLHYEQYF
>NA|NA|TRBJ2-3|TRBV27
TGTGCCAACGGGACTCCTTCTACGCAGTATTTT
CANGTPSTQYF
>TRBD2|NA|TRBJ2-5|TRBV28
TGTGCCAGCAGTTACCCCCCCCGACTAGCGGGGGAACAAGAGACCCAGTACTTC
CASSYPPRLAGEQETQYF
>NA|NA|TRBJ1-4|TRBV9
TGTGCCAGCAGCGTAGGGAGGGCTTCTAATGAAAAACTGTTTTTT
CASSVGRASNEKLFF
>NA|once|TRBJ2-1|TRBV5-4
TGTGCCAGCAGCTTGTCTGGAGGGGCCTACAATGAGCAGTTCTTC
CASSLSGGAYNEQFF
>NA|NA|TRBJ1-1|TRBV7-9
TGTGCCAGCACCCCGGACAGATTCCCCCCTGAAGCTTTCTTT
CASTPDRFPPEAFF
>NA|NA|TRBJ1-4|TRBV5-1
TGCGCCAGCAGCTTGATAGGAGATGAAAAACTGTTTTTT
CASSLIGDEKLFF
>TRBD2|NA|TRBJ2-1|TRBV14
TGTGCCAGCAGCCAAGATCGTCTAGCGGGGGATGAGCAGTTCTTC
CASSQDRLAGDEQFF
>TRBD1|NA|TRBJ1-1|TRBV25-1
TGTGCCAGCATCGGCGGGACAGGGTCATTGAACACTGAAGCTTTCTTT
CASIGGTGSLNTEAFF
>TRBD1|NA|TRBJ1-2|TRBV28
TGTGCCAGCGCAATCGTACCGGACAGGACTAACTATGGCTACACCTTC
CASAIVPDRTNYGYTF
>TRBD1|few|TRBJ1-5|TRBV6-6
TGTGCCAGTGCCCGGGACAGGAGCAATCAGCCCCAGCATTTT
CASARDRSNQPQHF
>NA|NA|TRBJ1-2|TRBV5-6
TGTGCCAGCAGCCCGGGGGGCTATGGCTACACCTTC
CASSPGGYGYTF